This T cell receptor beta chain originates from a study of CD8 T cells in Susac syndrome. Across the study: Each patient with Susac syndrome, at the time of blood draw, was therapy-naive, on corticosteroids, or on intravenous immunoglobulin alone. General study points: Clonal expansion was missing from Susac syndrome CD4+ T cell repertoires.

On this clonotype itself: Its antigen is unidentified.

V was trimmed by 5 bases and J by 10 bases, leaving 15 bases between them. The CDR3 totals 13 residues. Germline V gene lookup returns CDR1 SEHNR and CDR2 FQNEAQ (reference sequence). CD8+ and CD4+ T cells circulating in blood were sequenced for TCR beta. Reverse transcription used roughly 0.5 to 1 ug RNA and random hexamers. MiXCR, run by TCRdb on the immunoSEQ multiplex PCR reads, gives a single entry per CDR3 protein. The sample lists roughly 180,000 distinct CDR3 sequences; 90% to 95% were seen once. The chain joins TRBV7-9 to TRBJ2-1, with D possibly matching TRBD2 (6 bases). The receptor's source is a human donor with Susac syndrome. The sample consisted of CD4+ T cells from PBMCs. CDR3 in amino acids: CASSLVGGVEQFF. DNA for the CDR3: TGTGCCAGCAGCCTAGTCGGCGGGGTAGAGCAGTTCTTC.